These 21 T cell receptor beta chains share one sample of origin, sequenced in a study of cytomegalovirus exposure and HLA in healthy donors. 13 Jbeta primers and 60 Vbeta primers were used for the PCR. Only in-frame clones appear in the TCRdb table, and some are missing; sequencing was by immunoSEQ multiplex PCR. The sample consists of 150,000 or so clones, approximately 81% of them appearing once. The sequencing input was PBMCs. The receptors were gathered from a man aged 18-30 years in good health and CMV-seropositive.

CDR3 region: CASSQDPGSYEQYF. The CDR3 nucleotides read TGCGCCAGCAGCCAAGATCCGGGATCCTACGAGCAGTACTTC. The chain uses TRBV4-1 and TRBJ2-7; tentative D call: TRBD2 (5 bases). V was clipped by 0 bases and J by 1 base, with 7 bases between them. CDR3 length equals 14 residues. Germline-derived CDR1 and CDR2 are MGHRA and YSYEKL.

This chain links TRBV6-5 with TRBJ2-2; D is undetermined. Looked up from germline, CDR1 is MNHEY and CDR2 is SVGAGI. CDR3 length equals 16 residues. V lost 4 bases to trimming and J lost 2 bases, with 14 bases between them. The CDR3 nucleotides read TGTGCCAGCAGTTTCCTGGGTGACACAAACACCGGGGAGCTGTTTTTT. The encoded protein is CASSFLGDTNTGELFF.

CDR3 loop: CASSLTRGGNNEQFF. The CDR3 DNA reads as TGTGCCAGCAGCTTAACGCGGGGGGGGAACAATGAGCAGTTCTTC. J is TRBJ2-1 and V is TRBV7-3; 9 nucleotides align to TRBD2. Germline V gene lookup returns CDR1 SGHTA and CDR2 FQGTGA. The CDR3 is 15 amino acids. V was pared by 0 bases and J by 5 bases, with 2 bases of the junction left unmatched.

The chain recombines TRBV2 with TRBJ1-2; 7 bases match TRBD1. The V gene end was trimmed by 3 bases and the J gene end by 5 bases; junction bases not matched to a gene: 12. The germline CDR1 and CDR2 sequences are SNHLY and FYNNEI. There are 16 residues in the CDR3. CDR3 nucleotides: TGTGCCAGCAGTGATATGGCGACAGGGCCGCAGTATGGCTACACCTTC. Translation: CASSDMATGPQYGYTF.

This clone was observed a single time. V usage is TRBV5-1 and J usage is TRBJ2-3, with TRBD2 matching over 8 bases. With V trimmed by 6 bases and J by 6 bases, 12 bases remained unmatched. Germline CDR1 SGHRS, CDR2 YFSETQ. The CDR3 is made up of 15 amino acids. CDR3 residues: CASTPTGGGWDTQYF. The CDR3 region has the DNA TGCGCCAGCACCCCAACGGGGGGGGGATGGGATACGCAGTATTTT. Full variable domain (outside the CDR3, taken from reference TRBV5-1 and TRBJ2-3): KAGVTQTPRYLIKTRGQQVTLSCSPISGHRSVSWYQQTPGQGLQFLFEYFSETQRNKGNFPGRFSGRQFSNSRSEMNVSTLELGDSALYLCASTPTGGGWDTQYFGPGTRLTVL.

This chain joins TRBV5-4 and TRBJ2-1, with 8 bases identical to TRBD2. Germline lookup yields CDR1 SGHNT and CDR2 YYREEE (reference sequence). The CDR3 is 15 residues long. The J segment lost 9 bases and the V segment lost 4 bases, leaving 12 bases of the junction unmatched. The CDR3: CASSASGGAQPEQFF. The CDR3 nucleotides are TGTGCCAGCAGCGCCTCCGGGGGGGCCCAGCCTGAGCAGTTCTTC.

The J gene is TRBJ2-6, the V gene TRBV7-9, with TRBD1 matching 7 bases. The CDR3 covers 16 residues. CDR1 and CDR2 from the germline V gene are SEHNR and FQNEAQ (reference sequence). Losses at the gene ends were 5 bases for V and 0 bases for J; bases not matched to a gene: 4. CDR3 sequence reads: CASSRDSYSGANVLTF. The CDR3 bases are TGTGCCAGCAGCCGGGACAGCTACTCTGGGGCCAACGTCCTGACTTTC.

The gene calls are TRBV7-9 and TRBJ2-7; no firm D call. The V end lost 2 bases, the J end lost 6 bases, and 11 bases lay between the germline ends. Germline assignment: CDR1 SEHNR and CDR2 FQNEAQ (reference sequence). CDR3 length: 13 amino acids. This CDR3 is CASSLRHEAEQYF. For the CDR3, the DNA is TGTGCCAGCAGCTTACGACATGAAGCCGAGCAGTACTTC.

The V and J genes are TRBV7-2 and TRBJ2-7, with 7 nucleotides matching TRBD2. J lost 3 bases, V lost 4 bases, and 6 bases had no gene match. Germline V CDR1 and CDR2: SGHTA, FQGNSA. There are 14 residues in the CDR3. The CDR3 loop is CASSSAGDFYEQYF. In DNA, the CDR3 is TGTGCCAGCAGCTCCGCGGGGGACTTCTACGAGCAGTACTTC.

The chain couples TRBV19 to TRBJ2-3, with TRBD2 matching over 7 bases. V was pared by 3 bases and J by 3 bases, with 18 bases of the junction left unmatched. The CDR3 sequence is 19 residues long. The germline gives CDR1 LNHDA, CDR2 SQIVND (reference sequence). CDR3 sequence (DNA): TGTGCCAGTAGTATTACGCCCGGGGGGAGGGAACTTGGGACAGATACGCAGTATTTT. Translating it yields CASSITPGGRELGTDTQYF.

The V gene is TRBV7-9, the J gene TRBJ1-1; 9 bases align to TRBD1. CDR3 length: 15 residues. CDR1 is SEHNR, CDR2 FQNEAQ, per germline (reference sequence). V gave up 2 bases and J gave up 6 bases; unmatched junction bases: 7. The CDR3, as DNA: TGTGCCAGCAGCTTAAGACAGGGGGTTTTGGCTGAAGCTTTCTTT. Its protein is CASSLRQGVLAEAFF.

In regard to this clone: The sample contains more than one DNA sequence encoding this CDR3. CDR3 coding DNA: TGTGCCAGCAGCTTCGGGGGGTCTTCTTACGAGCAGTACTTC. Residues: CASSFGGSSYEQYF. The chain carries TRBV5-6 and TRBJ2-7; 7 bases align to TRBD2. Germline V lookup: CDR1 SGHDT, CDR2 YYEEEE. V was pared by 2 bases and J by 4 bases, with 6 bases of the junction left unmatched. The CDR3 is 14 amino acids.

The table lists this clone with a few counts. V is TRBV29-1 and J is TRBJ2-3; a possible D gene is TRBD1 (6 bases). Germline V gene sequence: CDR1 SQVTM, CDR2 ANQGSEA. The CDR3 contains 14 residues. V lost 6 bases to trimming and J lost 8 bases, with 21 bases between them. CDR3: CSVDLRGSPGTQYF. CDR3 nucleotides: TGCAGCGTAGATCTCAGGGGTTCTCCAGGTACGCAGTATTTT.

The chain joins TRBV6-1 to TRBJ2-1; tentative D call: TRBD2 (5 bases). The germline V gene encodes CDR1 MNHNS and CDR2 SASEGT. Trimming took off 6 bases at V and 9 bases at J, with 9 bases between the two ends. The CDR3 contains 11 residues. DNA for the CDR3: TGTGCCAGCAGGGGAGTCGGTGAGCAGTTCTTC. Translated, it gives CASRGVGEQFF.

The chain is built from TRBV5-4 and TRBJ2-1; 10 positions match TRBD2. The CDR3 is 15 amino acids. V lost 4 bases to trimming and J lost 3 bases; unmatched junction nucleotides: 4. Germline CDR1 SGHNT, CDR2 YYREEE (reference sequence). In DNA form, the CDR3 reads TGTGCCAGCAGCCATCCTAGCGGGAGCTACAATGAGCAGTTCTTC. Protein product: CASSHPSGSYNEQFF.

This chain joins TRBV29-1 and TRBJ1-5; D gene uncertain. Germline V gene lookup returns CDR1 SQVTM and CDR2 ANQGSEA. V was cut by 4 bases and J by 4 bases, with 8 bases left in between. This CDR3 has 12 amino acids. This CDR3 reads CSVVERNQPQHF. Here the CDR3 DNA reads TGCAGCGTTGTTGAGAGGAATCAGCCCCAGCATTTT.

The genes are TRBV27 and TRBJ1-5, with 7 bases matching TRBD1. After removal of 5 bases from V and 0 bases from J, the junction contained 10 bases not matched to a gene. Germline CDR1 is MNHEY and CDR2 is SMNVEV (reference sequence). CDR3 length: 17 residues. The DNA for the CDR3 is TGTGCCAGCAGTCCGATAACCGGGACAGTTAGCAATCAGCCCCAGCATTTT. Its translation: CASSPITGTVSNQPQHF.

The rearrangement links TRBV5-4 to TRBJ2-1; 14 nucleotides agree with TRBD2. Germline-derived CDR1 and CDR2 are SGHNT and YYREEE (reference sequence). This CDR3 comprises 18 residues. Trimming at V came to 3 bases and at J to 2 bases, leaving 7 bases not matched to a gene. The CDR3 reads CASSYGTSGGHTYNEQFF. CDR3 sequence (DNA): TGTGCCAGCAGCTATGGGACTAGCGGGGGCCATACCTACAATGAGCAGTTCTTC.

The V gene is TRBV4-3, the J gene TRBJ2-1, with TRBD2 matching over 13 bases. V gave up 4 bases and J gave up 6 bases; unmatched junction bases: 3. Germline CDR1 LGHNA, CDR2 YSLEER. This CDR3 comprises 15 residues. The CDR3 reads CASSRLAGGLNEQFF. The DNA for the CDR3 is TGCGCCAGCAGCCGACTAGCGGGGGGACTCAATGAGCAGTTCTTC.

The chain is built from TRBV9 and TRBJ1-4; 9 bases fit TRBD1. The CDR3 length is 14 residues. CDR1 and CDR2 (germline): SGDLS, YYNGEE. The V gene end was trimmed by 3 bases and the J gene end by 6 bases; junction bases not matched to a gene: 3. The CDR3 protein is CASSAGTGYEKLFF. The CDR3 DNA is TGTGCCAGCAGCGCCGGGACAGGGTATGAAAAACTGTTTTTT.

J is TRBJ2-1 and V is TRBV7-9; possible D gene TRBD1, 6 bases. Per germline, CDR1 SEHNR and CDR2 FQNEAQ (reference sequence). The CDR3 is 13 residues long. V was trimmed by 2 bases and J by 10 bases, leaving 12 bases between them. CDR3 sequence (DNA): TGTGCCAGCAGCTTATCAGGGGTAGGGGAGCAGTTCTTC. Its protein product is CASSLSGVGEQFF.